This T cell receptor (beta chain) came from a study of blood T cell repertoires in COVID-19. Study-level background: Donors in the United States, Italy and Spain gave samples during acute or convalescent COVID-19.

Profiling relied on immunoSEQ multiplex PCR, and the TCRdb table lists in-frame clones only, not all of them. The sample records a few hundred thousand clones, around 87% being singletons. Sequenced: peripheral blood. The receptor's source is a woman aged 70 to 79 with active or convalescent COVID-19.

CDR3 region: CASSLGAKPPSDTQYF. CDR3 DNA: TGTGCCAGCAGCTTAGGGGCTAAGCCCCCTTCGGATACGCAGTATTTT. J is TRBJ2-3 and V is TRBV7-7; D is undetermined. Trimming stripped 1 base from V and 6 bases from J, with 17 bases between. Germline CDR1 and CDR2: SSHAT and FNYEAQ (reference sequence). This CDR3 comprises 16 residues. The full variable domain, rest sourced from reference TRBV7-7 and TRBJ2-3, is GAGVSQSPRYKVTKRGQDVTLRCDPISSHATLYWYQQALGQGPEFLTYFNYEAQPDKSGLPSDRFSAERPEGSISTLTIQRTEQRDSAMYRCASSLGAKPPSDTQYFGPGTRLTVL.